The present TCR beta chain was sequenced within a study of CD8 T cells in ankylosing spondylitis. Trimming shortened V by 1 base and J by 0 bases, and 11 bases separated the two germline ends. The CDR3 runs to 17 residues. CDR1 KGHDR and CDR2 SFDVKD come from the germline V gene. Turning to this clonotype: Its antigen is not identified.

Whole-study results and caveats: Disease-linked clones reportedly concentrated significantly in matched ankylosing spondylitis synovial fluid. Disease-linked clones, CD8+, were relatively rare in peripheral blood. Seemingly characteristic of ankylosing spondylitis blood was a TCR beta motif consisting of about 8 highly homologous variants.

Molecular-barcoded quantitative 5'-RACE produced these TCR beta libraries. MiXCR, applied by TCRdb to the 5' RACE reads, yields one record per CDR3 protein. Of roughly 300,000 distinct CDR3 sequences in the sample, 8% are singletons; the top ten hold roughly 15%. Sequencing was performed on blood, either unsorted or a sorted T cell fraction (not recorded which). This clonotype originated in a male donor with ankylosing spondylitis. The rearrangement uses TRBV24-1 and TRBJ2-2; D may be TRBD1 (6 bases). This CDR3 reads CATSDFPGVANTGELFF. CDR3 in DNA: TGTGCCACCAGTGATTTTCCAGGGGTAGCGAACACCGGGGAGCTGTTTTTT.